This TCR beta chain was captured in a study of cytomegalovirus exposure and HLA in healthy donors. Whole-study results and caveats: In the analysis, some V segments, TRBV6-2 and TRBV6-3 included, were excluded as indistinguishable. Reports state that TCR beta sequences accurately predicted most subjects' HLA-A and HLA-B alleles. Using the classifier, cytomegalovirus status was reportedly diagnosed with high specificity and sensitivity. Common viral pathogens seemed, in a later analysis, to connect with several of the most significant clusters.

Of note for this clone: The antigen remains undetermined.

Per the germline V gene, CDR1 is SGHTA and CDR2 is FQGNSA. There are 15 residues in the CDR3. Unmatched junction bases numbered 8, after V lost 6 bases and J lost 6 bases. PCR used 60 Vbeta primers and 13 Jbeta primers. Profiled with immunoSEQ multiplex PCR; TCRdb holds only in-frame clones, not every one. The sample records about 100,000 clones, roughly three quarters being singletons. The chain employs TRBV7-2 and TRBJ2-2, with 9 positions matching TRBD1. The clonotype comes from a female donor in good health and CMV-seropositive. Input material: PBMCs. The CDR3 reads CASRPGTGLSGELFF. CDR3 nucleotides: TGTGCCAGCAGACCCGGGACAGGGCTCTCCGGGGAGCTGTTTTTT.